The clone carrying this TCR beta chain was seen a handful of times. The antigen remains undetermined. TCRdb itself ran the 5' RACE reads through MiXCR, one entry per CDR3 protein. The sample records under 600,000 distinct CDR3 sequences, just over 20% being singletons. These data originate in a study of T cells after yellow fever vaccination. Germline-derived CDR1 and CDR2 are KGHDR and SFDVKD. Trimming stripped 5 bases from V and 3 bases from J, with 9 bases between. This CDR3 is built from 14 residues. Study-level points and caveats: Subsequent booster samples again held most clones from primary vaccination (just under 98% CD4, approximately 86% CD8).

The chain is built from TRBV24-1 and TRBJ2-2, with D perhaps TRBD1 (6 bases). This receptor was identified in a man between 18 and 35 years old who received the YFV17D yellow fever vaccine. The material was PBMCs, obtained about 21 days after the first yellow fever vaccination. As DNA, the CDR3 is TGTGCCACCAGTGCTACAGGGTACACCGGGGAGCTGTTTTTT. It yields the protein CATSATGYTGELFF.